One and the same sample provided the 16 T cell receptor beta chains below, sequenced in a study of cytomegalovirus exposure and HLA in healthy donors. Sequenced by immunoSEQ multiplex PCR; TCRdb stores in-frame clones only, minus some. Of roughly 200,000 clones listed, about 81% are singletons. Source material: PBMCs. The receptors stem from a woman aged 25 to 45 in good health and CMV-seronegative.

The CDR3 protein is CASSLDGGGAYEQYF. The CDR3 coding sequence is TGCGCCAGCAGCTTGGATGGCGGGGGAGCCTACGAGCAGTACTTC. This chain connects TRBV5-1 to TRBJ2-7; TRBD2 aligns across 7 bases. The CDR3 sequence is 15 residues long. The ends lost 0 bases at V and 2 bases at J; junction bases unmatched: 5. Germline V gives CDR1 SGHRS, CDR2 YFSETQ.

This clone was observed a handful of times. The chain employs TRBV29-1 and TRBJ2-5; TRBD1 aligns across 9 bases. In germline, CDR1 is SQVTM, CDR2 ANQGSEA. The V segment lost 7 bases and the J segment 4 bases; nucleotides outside the gene matches: 7. This CDR3 has 13 amino acids. The CDR3 is CSAGQGRRETQYF. Here the CDR3 DNA reads TGCAGCGCGGGACAGGGAAGGAGAGAGACCCAGTACTTC.

This clone showed up just a few times. The rearrangement uses TRBV27 and TRBJ1-1; TRBD1 might be the D (5 bases). The CDR3 contains 14 residues. V was pared by 3 bases and J by 2 bases, with 10 bases between. The germline V gene has CDR1 MNHEY and CDR2 SMNVEV (reference sequence). The CDR3 DNA follows: TGTGCCAGCAGTTTTGGGGCAGGAAACACTGAAGCTTTCTTT. Its protein product is CASSFGAGNTEAFF.

V and J are TRBV6-1 and TRBJ2-2, with D perhaps TRBD1 (6 bases). This CDR3 region has 14 residues. The V gene's germline CDR1 is MNHNS and CDR2 SASEGT. Trimming shortened V by 6 bases and J by 1 base, and 9 bases separated the two germline ends. CDR3 sequence reads: CASRDSLNTGELFF. The CDR3 DNA is TGTGCCAGCAGGGACAGTCTGAACACCGGGGAGCTGTTTTTT.

The chain has TRBV11-3 and TRBJ1-2, with 9 bases identical to TRBD1. This CDR3 region has 13 residues. Germline trimming cut 5 bases from V and 6 bases from J; bases unmatched to any gene: 4. Germline V lookup: CDR1 SGHNT, CDR2 YENEEA. The CDR3 protein is CASSLGQGNGYTF. The CDR3 bases are TGTGCCAGCAGCCTGGGACAGGGTAATGGCTACACCTTC.

This rearrangement joins TRBV27 to TRBJ1-4, with a weak D call TRBD1 (5 bases). Trimming cost V 7 bases and J 7 bases, with 19 bases left between them. The CDR3 is 15 residues long. Germline V gives CDR1 MNHEY, CDR2 SMNVEV (reference sequence). The CDR3 coding sequence is TGTGCCAGCATGGTCCAGGGCGCCGGTGGTGAAAAACTGTTTTTT. Translating gives CASMVQGAGGEKLFF.

This clone was found a few times. J is TRBJ1-2 and V is TRBV7-3; tentative D call: TRBD1 (6 bases). Germline V gives CDR1 SGHTA, CDR2 FQGTGA. CDR3 size: 13 residues. V lost 3 bases, J lost 8 bases, and 13 bases lay in between. The CDR3 loop reads CASSFGGAEGYTF. The CDR3 region has the DNA TGTGCCAGCAGCTTTGGGGGGGCCGAAGGCTACACCTTC.

The V gene is TRBV4-1, the J gene TRBJ1-2; 7 positions agree with TRBD1. With 4 bases clipped from V and 1 base from J, the junction kept 12 bases outside the gene matches. This CDR3 has 17 amino acids. CDR1 MGHRA and CDR2 YSYEKL come from the germline V gene. The DNA of the CDR3 is TGCGCCAGCAGCCCCTCCGGGACAGAGACACTTAACTATGGCTACACCTTC. Amino acid sequence: CASSPSGTETLNYGYTF.

The chain employs TRBV7-8 and TRBJ2-1; D possibly corresponds to TRBD1 (5 bases). The CDR3 length is 15 residues. The V end was cut by 5 bases, the J end by 1 base, with 12 bases between. Looked up from germline, CDR1 is SGHVS and CDR2 is FQNEAQ. CDR3 sequence reads: CASSPRVNSYNEQFF. In DNA, the CDR3 is TGTGCCAGCAGCCCCAGGGTAAATTCCTACAATGAGCAGTTCTTC.

This sequence joins TRBV7-9 and TRBJ1-3, with a possible D match to TRBD1 (5 bases). From germline, CDR1 is SEHNR and CDR2 FQNEAQ (reference sequence). Trimming took off 5 bases at V and 0 bases at J, with 11 bases between the two ends. This CDR3 is 15 amino acids long. This CDR3 reads CASSTSGPSGNTIYF. The CDR3 DNA follows: TGTGCCAGCAGCACATCAGGGCCCTCTGGAAACACCATATATTTT.

In its sample, this clone was seen a few times. V gene TRBV5-4 combines with J gene TRBJ2-1, with 8 bases matching TRBD1. This CDR3 region has 16 residues. Germline CDR1 and CDR2: SGHNT and YYREEE (reference sequence). The V segment lost 1 base and the J segment 5 bases; nucleotides outside the gene matches: 8. The DNA for the CDR3 is TGTGCCAGCAGCTTGCCCAACGGACAGGGACACAATGAGCAGTTCTTC. Translating it yields CASSLPNGQGHNEQFF.

The J gene is TRBJ2-7, the V gene TRBV6-5, with 9 bases identical to TRBD1. CDR3 length: 15 amino acids. Trimming took 10 bases from V and 3 from J; bases not matched to a gene: 13. CDR1 is MNHEY and CDR2 is SVGAGI in the germline V gene. CDR3 sequence: CAIRAGTGPDYEQYF. As DNA, the CDR3 is TGTGCCATCCGGGCCGGGACAGGGCCCGACTACGAGCAGTACTTC.

This rearrangement joins TRBV4-2 to TRBJ2-2; the match to TRBD2 covers 8 bases. From germline, CDR1 is LGHNA and CDR2 YNFKEQ. V lost 1 base to trimming and J lost 4 bases; unmatched junction nucleotides: 5. This CDR3 is 16 amino acids long. CDR3 coding DNA: TGTGCCAGCAGCCAAGGGCTAGCGGGTTTCACCGGGGAGCTGTTTTTT. Translation: CASSQGLAGFTGELFF.

The V and J genes are TRBV30 and TRBJ1-1; D gene ambiguous. The CDR3 spans 14 residues. Trimming took 0 bases from V and 1 from J, leaving 9 bases between them. Germline V gene data show CDR1 as GTSNPN and CDR2 as SVGIG (reference sequence). CDR3 sequence reads: CAWSVVPRNTEAFF. As DNA, the CDR3 is TGTGCCTGGAGTGTCGTCCCGAGGAACACTGAAGCTTTCTTT.

This clone occurred once. The chain employs TRBV6-1 and TRBJ1-1; maybe TRBD1 (5 bases). CDR3 size: 11 residues. Trimming left V 3 bases short and J 8 bases short, with 7 bases between. Germline loops: CDR1 MNHNS, CDR2 SASEGT. The CDR3 sequence is CASSDGGEAFF. In nucleotides, the CDR3 is TGTGCCAGCAGTGATGGGGGGGAAGCTTTCTTT.

This chain links TRBV6-1 with TRBJ1-6; no clear D gene. The V gene's germline CDR1 is MNHNS and CDR2 SASEGT. Between the trimmed V and J ends, which lost 10 bases and 5 bases, there was a span of 12 bases. The CDR3 sequence is 13 residues long. CDR3 bases: TGTGCCATCACTCGGGAGAATAATTCACCCCTCCACTTT. Residues: CAITRENNSPLHF.